These 11 T cell receptor beta chains originate from one sample sequenced in a study of blood T cell repertoires in COVID-19. Clones were read by immunoSEQ multiplex PCR, and TCRdb kept only the in-frame ones, dropping some. The sample records approximately 90,000 clones, around 85% being singletons. The sequencing input was peripheral blood. These receptor sequences come from a man aged 70 or older with acute or convalescent COVID-19.

CDR3: CASSQVPYSGPQHF. Here the CDR3 DNA reads TGCGCCAGCAGCCAAGTGCCCTACTCCGGGCCCCAGCATTTT. The chain has TRBV4-1 and TRBJ1-5; D is unclear. The CDR3 totals 14 residues. With 1 base removed from V and 9 bases from J, the gap between germline ends came to 13 bases. The germline gives CDR1 MGHRA, CDR2 YSYEKL.

V and J are TRBV10-3 and TRBJ2-2, with TRBD2 as a possible D gene (6 bases). CDR1 and CDR2 (germline): ENHRY, SYGVKD. CDR3 length: 12 amino acids. V shed 7 bases and J shed 4 bases, with 7 bases lying between them. The CDR3 is CAINGGTGELFF. The CDR3 DNA sequence: TGTGCCATCAACGGGGGCACCGGGGAGCTGTTTTTT.

The V and J genes are TRBV2 and TRBJ1-5, with 10 bases lining up with TRBD1. Germline V gives CDR1 SNHLY, CDR2 FYNNEI. CDR3 length equals 15 residues. V lost 7 bases to trimming and J lost 1 base; unmatched junction nucleotides: 4. CDR3 residues: CASTLGQGSNQPQHF. The CDR3 DNA follows: TGTGCCAGCACCCTGGGACAGGGGAGCAATCAGCCCCAGCATTTT. The full variable domain, rest sourced from reference TRBV2 and TRBJ1-5, is EPEVTQTPSHQVTQMGQEVILRCVPISNHLYFYWYRQILGQKVEFLVSFYNNEISEKSEIFDDQFSVERPDGSNFTLKIRSTKLEDSAMYFCASTLGQGSNQPQHFGDGTRLSIL.

The gene calls are TRBV5-1 and TRBJ2-3; 7 bases map to TRBD1. The CDR3 length is 16 residues. V shed 0 bases, J shed 1 base, and the junction held 5 bases outside the gene matches. Germline-derived CDR1 and CDR2 are SGHRS and YFSETQ. The chain's CDR3 is CASSLGQGLRTDTQYF. The CDR3, as DNA: TGCGCCAGCAGCTTGGGACAGGGTTTACGCACAGATACGCAGTATTTT.

This sequence joins TRBV27 and TRBJ2-1; a weak D match, TRBD1 (5 bases). Germline lookup yields CDR1 MNHEY and CDR2 SMNVEV (reference sequence). Trimming left V 8 bases short and J 7 bases short, with 15 bases between. This CDR3 has 13 amino acids. The DNA of the CDR3 is TGTGCCAGCGCCCCCTCAGGGCGTAATGAGCAGTTCTTC. It translates to CASAPSGRNEQFF.

This clone was observed a few times. This sequence joins TRBV29-1 and TRBJ2-6; TRBD1 matches 8 bases. The junction had 2 bases not matched to a gene; V was cut back by 6 bases and J by 1 base. Per germline, CDR1 SQVTM and CDR2 ANQGSEA. The CDR3 has 14 residues. The CDR3 reads CSVRQGSGANVLTF. In nucleotides, the CDR3 is TGCAGCGTCCGACAGGGGTCTGGGGCCAACGTCCTGACTTTC.

This clone was seen once. The V gene is TRBV23-1, the J gene TRBJ1-1, with D possibly being TRBD1 (6 bases). TRBV23-1 carries the ORF label, with uncertain function. V dropped 4 bases and J dropped 6 bases, with 24 bases sitting between them. The CDR3 extends over 17 amino acids. CDR3 in DNA: TGCGCCAGCAGTCTTTCAGGGGACGCGACCATAAGAGCTGAAGCTTTCTTT. Protein sequence: CASSLSGDATIRAEAFF.

The chain combines TRBV19 with TRBJ1-5; 8 bases fit TRBD1. The CDR3 extends over 14 amino acids. Germline-derived CDR1 and CDR2 are LNHDA and SQIVND (reference sequence). The V and J ends lost 4 bases and 6 bases, in that order; junction bases with no gene match: 5. The DNA of the CDR3 is TGTGCCAGTAGTACAGGGGGCGGAAGTCAGCCCCAGCATTTT. Translated: CASSTGGGSQPQHF.

The V call is TRBV5-1, the J call TRBJ2-7, with 9 bases fitting TRBD2. Trimming at V came to 0 bases and at J to 2 bases, leaving 3 bases not matched to a gene. Germline values: CDR1 SGHRS, CDR2 YFSETQ. This CDR3 has 15 amino acids. CDR3 sequence reads: CASSLDLAGTYEQYF. The CDR3 nucleotides read TGCGCCAGCAGCTTGGATCTAGCGGGGACCTACGAGCAGTACTTC.

This clone has only one observation. This sequence joins TRBV15 and TRBJ2-2, with TRBD2 matching 11 bases. J was trimmed by 7 bases and V by 3 bases; bases with no gene match: 7. CDR1 is LNHNV, CDR2 YYDKDF, per germline (reference sequence). The CDR3 is made up of 16 amino acids. The CDR3 nucleotides read TGTGCCACCAGCAGGTTCCATCTAGCGGGGGGCGGGGAGCTGTTTTTT. This encodes CATSRFHLAGGGELFF.

The V call is TRBV5-4, the J call TRBJ2-2; no clear D. CDR3 size: 11 residues. CDR1 is SGHNT and CDR2 is YYREEE in the germline V gene (reference sequence). V gave up 3 bases and J gave up 8 bases, with 5 bases separating them. The DNA of the CDR3 is TGTGCCAGCAGCTGGGCGGGGGAGCTGTTTTTT. Protein product: CASSWAGELFF.